The clone carrying this T cell receptor beta chain has more than one count but fewer than ten. What it binds is unknown. The data originate from a study of CD8+CD57+ T cells in acquired aplastic anemia. Using genomic DNA as the template, TCR beta VDJ and CDR3 profiling was carried out. TCRdb processed the reads anew with MiXCR; each CDR3 protein has one entry. The sample has about 220,000 distinct CDR3 sequences, roughly half seen once. Study results and caveats: Roughly 31 was the count of CD8+ CDR3 sequences that patients shared with controls.

Whoever was chosen for sequencing had shown CD8+CD57+ cell expansion by flow cytometry. In all patients, the disease was severe acquired aplastic anemia. Prior therapy had not been administered to any patient at the time of blood sampling. The V gene lost 2 bases and the J gene lost 1 base, with 14 bases spanning the gap. Germline V gives CDR1 MDHEN, CDR2 SYDVKM. The CDR3 consists of 16 residues. Specimen: sorted CD4+, CD8+, or CD8+CD57+ T cells (not recorded which) from PBMCs. The chain is built from TRBV28 and TRBJ1-1; D is undetermined. The TCR comes from a human donor with aplastic anemia. Here the CDR3 reads CASSLDTYAGNTEAFF. The CDR3, as DNA: TGTGCCAGCAGTTTAGACACCTACGCAGGGAACACTGAAGCTTTCTTT.